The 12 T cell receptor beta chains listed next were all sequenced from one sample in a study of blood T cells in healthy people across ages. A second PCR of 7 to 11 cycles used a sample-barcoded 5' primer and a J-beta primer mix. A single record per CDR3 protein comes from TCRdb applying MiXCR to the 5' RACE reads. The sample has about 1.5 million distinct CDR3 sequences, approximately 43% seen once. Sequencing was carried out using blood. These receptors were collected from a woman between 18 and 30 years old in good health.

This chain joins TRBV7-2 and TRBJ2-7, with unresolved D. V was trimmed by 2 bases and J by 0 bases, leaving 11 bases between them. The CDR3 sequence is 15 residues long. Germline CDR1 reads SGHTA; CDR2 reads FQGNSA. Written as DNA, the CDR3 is TGTGCCAGCAGCTTAACGGTACTGGACTCCTACGAGCAGTACTTC. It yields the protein CASSLTVLDSYEQYF. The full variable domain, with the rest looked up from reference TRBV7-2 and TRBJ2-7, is GAGVSQSPSNKVTEKGKDVELRCDPISGHTALYWYRQSLGQGLEFLIYFQGNSAPDKSGLPSDRFSAERTGGSVSTLTIQRTQQEDSAVYLCASSLTVLDSYEQYFGPGTRLTVT.

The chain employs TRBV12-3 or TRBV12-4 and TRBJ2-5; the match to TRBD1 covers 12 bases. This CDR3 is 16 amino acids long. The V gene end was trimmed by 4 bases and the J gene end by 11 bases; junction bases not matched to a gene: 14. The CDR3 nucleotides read TGTGCCAGCAGTTCACCGGGACAGGGGGCTTTTAATGAGCAGTACTTC. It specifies CASSSPGQGAFNEQYF.

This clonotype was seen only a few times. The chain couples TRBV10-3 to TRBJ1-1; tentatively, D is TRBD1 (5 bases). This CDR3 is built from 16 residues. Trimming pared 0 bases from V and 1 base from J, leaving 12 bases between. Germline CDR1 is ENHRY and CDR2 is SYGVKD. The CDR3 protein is CAISESPGRANTEAFF. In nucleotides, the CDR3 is TGTGCCATCAGTGAGTCTCCGGGCAGGGCGAACACTGAAGCTTTCTTT.

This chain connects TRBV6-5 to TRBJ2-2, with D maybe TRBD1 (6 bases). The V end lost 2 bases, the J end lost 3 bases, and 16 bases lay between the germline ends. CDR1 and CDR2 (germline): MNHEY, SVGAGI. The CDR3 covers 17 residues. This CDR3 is CASSYAFPQGHTGELFF. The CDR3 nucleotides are TGTGCCAGCAGTTACGCATTCCCCCAGGGGCACACCGGGGAGCTGTTTTTT.

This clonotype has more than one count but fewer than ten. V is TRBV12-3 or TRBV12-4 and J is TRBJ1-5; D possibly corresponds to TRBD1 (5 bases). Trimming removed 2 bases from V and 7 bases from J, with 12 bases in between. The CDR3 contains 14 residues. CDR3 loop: CASSLRGGWQPQHF. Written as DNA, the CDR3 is TGTGCCAGCAGTTTAAGGGGAGGTTGGCAGCCCCAGCATTTT.

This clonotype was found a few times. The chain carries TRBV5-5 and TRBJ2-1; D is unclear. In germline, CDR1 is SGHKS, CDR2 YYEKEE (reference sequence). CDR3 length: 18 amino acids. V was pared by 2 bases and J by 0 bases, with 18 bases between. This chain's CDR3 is CASSFSFSLASSYNEQFF. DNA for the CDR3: TGTGCCAGCAGCTTTTCTTTCAGCCTCGCGAGCTCCTACAATGAGCAGTTCTTC.

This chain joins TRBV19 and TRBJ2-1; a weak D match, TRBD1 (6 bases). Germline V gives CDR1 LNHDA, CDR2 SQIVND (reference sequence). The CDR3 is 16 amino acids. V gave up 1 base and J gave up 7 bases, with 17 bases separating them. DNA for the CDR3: TGTGCCAGTAGTATAGGGGGCTGGGGCAGGGGAAATGAGCAGTTCTTC. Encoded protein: CASSIGGWGRGNEQFF.

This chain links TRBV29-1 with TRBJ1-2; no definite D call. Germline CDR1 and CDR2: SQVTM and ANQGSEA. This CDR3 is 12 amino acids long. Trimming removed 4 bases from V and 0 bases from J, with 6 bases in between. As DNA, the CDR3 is TGCAGCGTTGGGGCAGCTAACTATGGCTACACCTTC. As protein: CSVGAANYGYTF.

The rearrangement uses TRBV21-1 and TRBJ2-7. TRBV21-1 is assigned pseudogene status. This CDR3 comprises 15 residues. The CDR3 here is CASSKAASVAYEQYF. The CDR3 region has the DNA TGTGCCAGCAGCAAAGCTGCTAGCGTAGCCTACGAGCAGTACTTC.

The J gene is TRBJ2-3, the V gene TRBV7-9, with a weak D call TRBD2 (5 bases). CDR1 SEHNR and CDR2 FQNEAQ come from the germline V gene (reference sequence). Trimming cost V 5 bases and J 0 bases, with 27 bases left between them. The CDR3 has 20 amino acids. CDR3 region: CASSPRRRPDLFLSTDTQYF. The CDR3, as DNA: TGTGCCAGCAGCCCTCGGAGGCGTCCAGACCTTTTCTTGAGCACAGATACGCAGTATTTT.

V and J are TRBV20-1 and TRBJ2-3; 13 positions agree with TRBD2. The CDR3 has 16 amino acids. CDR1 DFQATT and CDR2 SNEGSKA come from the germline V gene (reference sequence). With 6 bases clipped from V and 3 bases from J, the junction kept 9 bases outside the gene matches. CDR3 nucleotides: TGCAGTGCCAACCCACTAGCGGGGGGGCCTACAGATACGCAGTATTTT. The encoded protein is CSANPLAGGPTDTQYF.

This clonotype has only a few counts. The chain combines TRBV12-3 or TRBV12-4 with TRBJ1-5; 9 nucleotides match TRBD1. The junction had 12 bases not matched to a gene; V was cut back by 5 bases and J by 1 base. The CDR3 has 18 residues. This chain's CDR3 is CASSNGQGSLMSNQPQHF. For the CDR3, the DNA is TGTGCCAGCAGTAATGGACAGGGGAGCCTTATGAGCAATCAGCCCCAGCATTTT.